Each of the 14 T cell receptor beta chains below was sequenced from the same sample in a study of blood T cell repertoires in COVID-19. Using immunoSEQ multiplex PCR, the repertoire was profiled, and TCRdb retains in-frame clones only, with some absent. The repertoire has about 46,000 clones, 88% of them found once; the top ten carry around 9.6%. The sample comprised peripheral blood. These receptors came from a middle-aged man with active COVID-19.

The rearrangement uses TRBV4-1 and TRBJ2-3; 8 nucleotides align to TRBD2. Germline CDR1 reads MGHRA; CDR2 reads YSYEKL. The CDR3 extends over 16 amino acids. The J segment lost 3 bases and the V segment lost 1 base, leaving 6 bases of the junction unmatched. The CDR3 region has the DNA TGCGCCAGCAGCCAAGCCGGGACTAGGCGGACAGATACGCAGTATTTT. This codes for CASSQAGTRRTDTQYF.

CDR3 loop: CASSSRDRGGAYTF. The CDR3 DNA sequence: TGTGCCAGCAGCTCCCGGGACAGGGGTGGTGCCTACACCTTC. J is TRBJ1-2 and V is TRBV7-9; TRBD1 agrees at 10 bases. There are 14 residues in the CDR3. J was trimmed by 10 bases and V by 4 bases; bases with no gene match: 9. The V gene's germline CDR1 is SEHNR and CDR2 FQNEAQ (reference sequence).

The chain recombines TRBV11-2 with TRBJ2-1, with D uncertain. Per germline, CDR1 SGHAT and CDR2 FQNNGV. V gave up 5 bases and J gave up 6 bases, with 8 bases separating them. This CDR3 contains 12 residues. The DNA for the CDR3 is TGTGCCAGCAGCCGCACACGCAATGAGCAGTTCTTC. Its translation is CASSRTRNEQFF.

The V gene is TRBV7-9, the J gene TRBJ1-4; 9 bases agree with TRBD1. CDR3 size: 14 residues. V lost 6 bases to trimming and J lost 8 bases; unmatched junction nucleotides: 7. Germline CDR1 is SEHNR and CDR2 is FQNEAQ (reference sequence). For the CDR3, the DNA is TGTGCCAGCAGTCAGGACAGGGGAAACGAAAAACTGTTTTTT. Translation gives CASSQDRGNEKLFF.

V usage is TRBV5-6 and J usage is TRBJ2-5; 8 bases are a match to TRBD2. The V segment lost 3 bases and the J segment 5 bases; nucleotides outside the gene matches: 12. The CDR3 totals 16 residues. CDR1 is SGHDT and CDR2 is YYEEEE in the germline V gene. The CDR3 coding sequence is TGTGCCAGCAGCTCCCCCTCGCGGGGGGCCCAGGAGACCCAGTACTTC. As protein: CASSSPSRGAQETQYF.

The gene calls are TRBV20-1 and TRBJ2-5; D gene unclear. This CDR3 has 13 residues. Trimming removed 3 bases from V and 2 bases from J, with 10 bases in between. Germline CDR1 DFQATT, CDR2 SNEGSKA (reference sequence). The CDR3 DNA reads as TGCAGTGCTAGTAGTCCCCGGCAAGAGACCCAGTACTTC. Amino acids: CSASSPRQETQYF.

The rearrangement uses TRBV7-2 and TRBJ1-2; 7 bases fit TRBD1. The CDR3 covers 17 residues. V shed 1 base, J shed 8 bases, and the junction held 16 bases outside the gene matches. The V gene's germline CDR1 is SGHTA and CDR2 FQGNSA. The CDR3 nucleotides are TGTGCCAGCAGCTTAGGTCCAGGGGGATCCGATCCCAAAGGCTACACCTTC. The encoded protein is CASSLGPGGSDPKGYTF.

V gene TRBV6-5 combines with J gene TRBJ1-4; D is perhaps TRBD1 (5 bases). The germline V gene encodes CDR1 MNHEY and CDR2 SVGAGI. The CDR3 covers 14 residues. Between the trimmed V and J ends, which lost 5 bases and 2 bases, there was a span of 9 bases. CDR3 sequence: CASSREGTNEKLFF. The CDR3 DNA reads TGTGCCAGCAGTAGGGAGGGGACTAATGAAAAACTGTTTTTT.

This clone is a singleton in its sample. The chain links TRBV4-1 to TRBJ1-3, with no clear D. The V gene's germline CDR1 is MGHRA and CDR2 YSYEKL. The CDR3 loop spans 14 amino acids. Trimming removed 1 base at V and 4 bases at J, with 8 bases between. The CDR3 sequence: CASSQVLSGNTIYF. CDR3 nucleotide sequence: TGCGCCAGCAGCCAAGTGCTGAGCGGAAACACCATATATTTT.

The chain employs TRBV12-3 or TRBV12-4 and TRBJ2-2, with D uncertain. The CDR3 covers 13 residues. V dropped 5 bases and J dropped 4 bases, with 8 bases sitting between them. Here the CDR3 reads CASSQASTGELFF. CDR3 coding DNA: TGTGCCAGCAGTCAAGCATCCACCGGGGAGCTGTTTTTT.

V is TRBV4-3 and J is TRBJ2-7; 7 bases are a match to TRBD1. Germline CDR1 reads LGHNA; CDR2 reads YSLEER. Trimming took 1 base from V and 5 from J; bases not matched to a gene: 20. The CDR3 is 19 residues long. The CDR3 is CASSQAGPLRTGDRHEQYF. Here the CDR3 DNA reads TGCGCCAGCAGCCAAGCTGGTCCTCTACGGACAGGTGATCGTCACGAGCAGTACTTC.

The V and J genes are TRBV10-2 and TRBJ2-3; 9 nucleotides line up with TRBD2. The ends lost 6 bases at V and 7 bases at J; junction bases unmatched: 11. The CDR3 runs 15 residues. Germline values: CDR1 WSHSY, CDR2 SAAADI. This chain's CDR3 is CASREGAGGPNTQYF. Written as DNA, the CDR3 is TGCGCCAGCAGGGAGGGGGCGGGGGGGCCCAATACGCAGTATTTT.

The chain employs TRBV19 and TRBJ2-1; D is unresolved. Per germline, CDR1 LNHDA and CDR2 SQIVND (reference sequence). V dropped 3 bases and J dropped 5 bases, with 11 bases sitting between them. The CDR3 contains 14 residues. This CDR3 is CASSIPPLHNEQFF. The CDR3 nucleotides are TGTGCCAGTAGTATCCCGCCACTACACAATGAGCAGTTCTTC.

The V call is TRBV15, the J call TRBJ2-3, with D uncertain. Trimming removed 0 bases at V and 2 bases at J, with 6 bases between. Germline-derived CDR1 and CDR2 are LNHNV and YYDKDF (reference sequence). The CDR3 is made up of 14 amino acids. CDR3 loop: CATSRDQFTDTQYF. The CDR3 DNA is TGTGCCACCAGCAGAGACCAATTCACAGATACGCAGTATTTT.